Here is one TCR beta chain with its context. Its specificity is not known. Sequencing was performed with immunoSEQ multiplex PCR; in TCRdb, only in-frame clones are kept and a portion is missing. Of some 130,000 clones listed, more than 75% are singletons. This specimen belongs to a study of T cell responses to AZD1222 COVID-19 vaccine. Study at large: Second doses were pooled across both intervals (about 4 or about 12 weeks).

With 1 base clipped from V and 3 bases from J, the junction kept 7 bases outside the gene matches. CDR3 size: 17 residues. Germline loops: CDR1 MNHNS, CDR2 SASEGT. General study findings and limits: Donors skewed white British and female; clonal diversity was possibly underestimated. Repertoire sampling occurred only after the peak T cell response.

This sample comprised peripheral blood, obtained on day 0 of AZD1222 vaccination. The V and J genes are TRBV6-1 and TRBJ1-3, with 9 bases fitting TRBD1. The sequence was collected from an adult in good health. This CDR3 reads CASSEGNRGQVGNTIYF. DNA for the CDR3: TGTGCCAGCAGTGAAGGGAACAGGGGGCAAGTTGGAAACACCATATATTTT.